These T cell receptor beta chains were read from a single sample in a study of radiotherapy plus CTLA-4 blockade in lung cancer. TCRdb keeps only in-frame clones here, not all; method: immunoSEQ multiplex PCR. The repertoire has 70,000 to 90,000 clones, around 90% of them found once; the top ten carry roughly 0.95%. Here the sequenced sample was peripheral blood, taken from a patient treated with radiotherapy plus ipilimumab. The receptors stem from a human donor with non-small cell lung cancer who had stable disease on radiotherapy plus ipilimumab. Each CDR3 is given with its conserved first and last residue. Each record gives: V gene, D gene, J gene, clone size, CDR3 DNA, CDR3 protein. D genes are given only for firm matches. The listing skips clone size in some rows; elsewhere it reads once, few, many or a size class.

V gene: TRBV2
D gene: NA
J gene: TRBJ1-5
clone size: NA
CDR3 DNA: TGTGCCAGCAGTGAAGTGGGGCGAAGTCAGCCCCAGCATTTT
CDR3 protein: CASSEVGRSQPQHF

V gene: TRBV5-1
D gene: TRBD2
J gene: TRBJ2-5
clone size: NA
CDR3 DNA: TGCGCCAGCAGCTTGGTCAGGAGCGGGGGGGCCGGAGAGACCCAGTACTTC
CDR3 protein: CASSLVRSGGAGETQYF

V gene: TRBV19
D gene: NA
J gene: TRBJ2-7
clone size: NA
CDR3 DNA: TGTGCCAGTAGTATCCTGGGCGGGGTCCGCTCCTACGAGCAGTACTTC
CDR3 protein: CASSILGGVRSYEQYF

V gene: TRBV5-1
D gene: TRBD1
J gene: TRBJ2-5
clone size: NA
CDR3 DNA: TGCGCCAGCGGTGGAGAAAGGGGGCCCCAAGAGACCCAGTACTTC
CDR3 protein: CASGGERGPQETQYF

V gene: TRBV6-5
D gene: NA
J gene: TRBJ1-1
clone size: once
CDR3 DNA: TGTGCCAGCAGGTTAGAAGGGGCGGCTTTCTTT
CDR3 protein: CASRLEGAAFF

V gene: TRBV5-4
D gene: NA
J gene: TRBJ2-3
clone size: NA
CDR3 DNA: TGTGCCAGCAGCTTGGGACTAGGTAGCACAGATACGCAGTATTTT
CDR3 protein: CASSLGLGSTDTQYF

V gene: TRBV7-2
D gene: TRBD2
J gene: TRBJ2-2
clone size: NA
CDR3 DNA: TGTGCCAGCAGCTCCCAAGCGGGGCTGAACACCGGGGAGCTGTTTTTT
CDR3 protein: CASSSQAGLNTGELFF

V gene: TRBV5-1
D gene: NA
J gene: TRBJ1-1
clone size: NA
CDR3 DNA: TGCGCCAGCAGCCTAACCCTGCGGGCTGAAGCTTTCTTT
CDR3 protein: CASSLTLRAEAFF

V gene: TRBV4-2
D gene: NA
J gene: TRBJ2-1
clone size: NA
CDR3 DNA: TGTGCCAGCAGCCAAGAAAGACAAACAGGTTATTTCGATGAGCAGTTCTTC
CDR3 protein: CASSQERQTGYFDEQFF

V gene: TRBV11-2
D gene: NA
J gene: TRBJ1-1
clone size: once
CDR3 DNA: TGTGCCAGCAGCACCACGGGTGACACTGAAGCTTTCTTT
CDR3 protein: CASSTTGDTEAFF

V gene: TRBV9
D gene: NA
J gene: TRBJ1-4
clone size: NA
CDR3 DNA: TGTGCCAGCAGCGTAGGGGGATCCGAAAAACTGTTTTTT
CDR3 protein: CASSVGGSEKLFF

V gene: TRBV5-1
D gene: NA
J gene: TRBJ2-1
clone size: NA
CDR3 DNA: TGCGCCAGCAGCTTGGAACGTGTGGGTAGCGGAACTTACAATGAGCAGTTCTTC
CDR3 protein: CASSLERVGSGTYNEQFF

V gene: TRBV29-1
D gene: NA
J gene: TRBJ1-6
clone size: NA
CDR3 DNA: TGCAGCGTCTCTGCCGGGCCTAATTCACCCCTCCACTTT
CDR3 protein: CSVSAGPNSPLHF

V gene: TRBV5-4
D gene: NA
J gene: TRBJ1-2
clone size: NA
CDR3 DNA: TGTGCCAGCAGTTACTCAGGAGGCTCGTTTGGCTACACCTTC
CDR3 protein: CASSYSGGSFGYTF